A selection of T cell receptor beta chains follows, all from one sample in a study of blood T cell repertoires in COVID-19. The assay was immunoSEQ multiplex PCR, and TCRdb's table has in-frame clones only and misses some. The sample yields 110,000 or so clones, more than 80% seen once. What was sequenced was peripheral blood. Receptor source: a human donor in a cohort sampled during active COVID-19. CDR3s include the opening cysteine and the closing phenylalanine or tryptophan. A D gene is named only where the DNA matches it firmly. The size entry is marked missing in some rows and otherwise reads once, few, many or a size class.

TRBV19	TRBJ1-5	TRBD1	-	TGTGCCAGTAGCTTGGACAGGCCAAATAGCAATCAGCCCCAGCATTTT	CASSLDRPNSNQPQHF
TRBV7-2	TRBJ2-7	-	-	TGTGCCAGCAGCCCGCAGTACGAGCAGTACTTC	CASSPQYEQYF
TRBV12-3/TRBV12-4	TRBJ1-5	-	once	TGTGCCAGCAGTCCCCAGGTGAATCAGCCCCAGCATTTT	CASSPQVNQPQHF
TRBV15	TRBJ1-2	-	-	TGTGCCACCAGCAGAGATTTAGGTTTACAGAACTATGGCTACACCTTC	CATSRDLGLQNYGYTF
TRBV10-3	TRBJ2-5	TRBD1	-	TGTGCCATCAGTGATGCGGGACAGGGGGCCTCCCAAGAGACCCAGTACTTC	CAISDAGQGASQETQYF
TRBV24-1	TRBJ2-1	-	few	TGTGCCACCAGTGATTTGGGGGGGTGGGACCGCCGAAATGAGCAGTTCTTC	CATSDLGGWDRRNEQFF
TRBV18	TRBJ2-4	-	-	TGTGCCAGCTCACTAGGGAGTGCTCCCGAAAACATTCAGTACTTC	CASSLGSAPENIQYF
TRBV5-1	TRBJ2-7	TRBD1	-	TGCGCCAGCAGCTTGAGTGCAGGGGGCCTTTCGTCTACGGGGGAGCAGTACTTC	CASSLSAGGLSSTGEQYF
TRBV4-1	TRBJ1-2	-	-	TGCGCCAGCAGCCAAGATAACGCCGGGTATGGCTACACCTTC	CASSQDNAGYGYTF
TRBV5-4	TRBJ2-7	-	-	TGTGCCAGCAGTATATCAGGGGCACAGACCTACGAGCAGTACTTC	CASSISGAQTYEQYF
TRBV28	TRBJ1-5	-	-	TGTGCCAGCATGGGGCTGCGCGTAAATCAGCCCCAGCATTTT	CASMGLRVNQPQHF
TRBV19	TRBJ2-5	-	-	TGTGCCAGTAGTCTCAGGGTACGAGAGACCCAGTACTTC	CASSLRVRETQYF
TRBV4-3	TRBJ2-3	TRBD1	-	TGCGCCAGCAGCCAAATACAGGGGTCCCTCACAGATACGCAGTATTTT	CASSQIQGSLTDTQYF
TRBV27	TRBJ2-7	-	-	TGTGCCAGCAGGGCTTACAGGGACGAGCAGTACTTC	CASRAYRDEQYF
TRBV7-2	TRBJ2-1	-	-	TGTGCCAGCAGCTTAGGCCTTGGACTCAGGTACAATGAGCAGTTCTTC	CASSLGLGLRYNEQFF
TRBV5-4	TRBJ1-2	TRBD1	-	TGTGCCAGCAGCTTGGGGCAGGGGGCGGGTGGCTACACCTTC	CASSLGQGAGGYTF
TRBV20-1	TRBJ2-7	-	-	TGCAGTGCTAGGACAACCTACGAGCAGTACTTC	CSARTTYEQYF
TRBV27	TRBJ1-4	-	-	TGTGCCAGCAGTCCCCTCGGAGCAGGGCTGCTTGAAAAACTGTTTTTT	CASSPLGAGLLEKLFF